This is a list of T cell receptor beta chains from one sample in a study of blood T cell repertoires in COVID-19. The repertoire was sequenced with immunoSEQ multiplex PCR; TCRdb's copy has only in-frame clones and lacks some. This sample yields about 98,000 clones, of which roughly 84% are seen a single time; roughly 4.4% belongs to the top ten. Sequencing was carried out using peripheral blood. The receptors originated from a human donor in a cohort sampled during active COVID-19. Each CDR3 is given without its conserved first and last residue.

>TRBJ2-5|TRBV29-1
SVDRSGGQETQY
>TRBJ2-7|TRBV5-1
ASRTETGAYEQY
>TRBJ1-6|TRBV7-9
ASSPGDYSPLH
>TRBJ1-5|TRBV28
ASSLGADPPRNQPQH
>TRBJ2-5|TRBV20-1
SASSGQSATQY
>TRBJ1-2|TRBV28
ASRGAGQALGGYT
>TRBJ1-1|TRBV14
ASSQDGTGFWTEAF
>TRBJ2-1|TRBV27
ASTRQGSSYNEQF
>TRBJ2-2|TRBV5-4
ASSPRVQGNTGELF
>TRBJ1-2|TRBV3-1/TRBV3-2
ASSQVQGAGAGSYGYT
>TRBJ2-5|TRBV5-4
ASSLEAGGQETQY
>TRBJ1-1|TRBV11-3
ASSLGGGQDTEAF
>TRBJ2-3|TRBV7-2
ASSPSWRTDTQY
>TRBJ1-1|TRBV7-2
ASSPRQGWDTEAF
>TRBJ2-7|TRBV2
ASPVSRDITYEQY
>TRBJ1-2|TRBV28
ASSFPSEANYGYT
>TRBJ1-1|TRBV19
ASSIVTGGTEAF
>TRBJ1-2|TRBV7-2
ASSSAGPHRGYGYT
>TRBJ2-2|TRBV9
ASSVGAPTNTGELF
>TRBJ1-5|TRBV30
AWSVNVTSGNQPQH
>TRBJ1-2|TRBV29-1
SASLGAGQGNYGYT
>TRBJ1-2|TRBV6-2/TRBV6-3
ASSYSSFYGYT
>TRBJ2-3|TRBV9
ASSVVVTDTQY
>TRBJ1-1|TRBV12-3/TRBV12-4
ASSTFGNTEAF
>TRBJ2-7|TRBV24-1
ATSRQHEQY
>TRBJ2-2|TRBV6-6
ASSYPPSGELF
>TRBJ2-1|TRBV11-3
ASRSGGPINEQF
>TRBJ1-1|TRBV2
ASRGPQNTEAF
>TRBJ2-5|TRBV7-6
ASSLKDRVSIETQY
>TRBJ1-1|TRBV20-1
SASPPLQGARRAF
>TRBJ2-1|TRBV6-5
ASSRPGTGVNEQF
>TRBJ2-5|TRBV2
ATSMTGGVVETQY
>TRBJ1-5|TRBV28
ASSLLQAYQPQH
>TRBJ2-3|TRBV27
ASSLSVATSATQY
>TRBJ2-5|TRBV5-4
ASSLPRDRTQY
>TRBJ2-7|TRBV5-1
ASSASLAYEQY
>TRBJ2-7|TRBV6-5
ASSYSWGASYEQY
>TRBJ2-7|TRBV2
ASRTTTGGSSYEQY
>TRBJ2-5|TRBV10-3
AISAGHNQETQY
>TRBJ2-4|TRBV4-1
ASSQMRGDPNIQY
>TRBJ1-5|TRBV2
ASSVTGGSQPQH
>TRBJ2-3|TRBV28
ASMSPGWVSTDTQY
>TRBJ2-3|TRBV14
ASSGRDRGQVTDTQY
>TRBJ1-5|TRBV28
ASSFGFGNQPQH
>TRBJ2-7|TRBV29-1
SGKSGQSYEQY
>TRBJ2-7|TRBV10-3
AISEGERSYEQY
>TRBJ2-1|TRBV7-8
ASSSLRTTYNEQF
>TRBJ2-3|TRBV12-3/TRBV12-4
ASRASTDTQY
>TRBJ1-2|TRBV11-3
ASSLDRPQGSYGYT
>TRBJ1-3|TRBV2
ASSEGGYSGNTIY
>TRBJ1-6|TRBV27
ASSFRGNRGNSPLH